This TCR beta chain was captured by sequencing in a study of OX40 agonist ivuxolimab in advanced cancers. The ends were cut back, 2 bases at V and 5 bases at J, with 9 bases in the middle. Germline CDR1 LNHNV, CDR2 YYDKDF (reference sequence). The CDR3 extends over 14 amino acids. General observations from the study: Normalized T-cell clonal expansion was also low in some nonresponders.

Libraries were prepared by immunoSEQ multiplex PCR; TCRdb keeps only in-frame clonotypes and omits some of them. The sample contains fewer than 40,000 clones, approximately 86% of which appear only once. Remarks on this clone: Its antigen is undetermined.

This sequence was found in an adult with an advanced solid tumor such as melanoma, head and neck, liver or kidney cancer. The sample consisted of CD4+ or CD8+ T cells sorted from blood, taken in a trial of the OX40 agonist ivuxolimab. This chain links TRBV15 with TRBJ2-2, with no clear D. CDR3 nucleotides: TGTGCCACCAGCAGACTCTTCACGACCGGGGAGCTGTTTTTT. It translates to CATSRLFTTGELFF.